These 30 T cell receptor beta chains were sequenced from one sample in a study of HIV-infected patients and healthy controls. Approximately 510 ng RNA was reverse transcribed with alpha and beta constant-region primers. Separate chain-specific third strand synthesis with multiplexing indices produced the alpha and beta libraries. TCRdb called the 5' RACE reads again in MiXCR, with one record for every CDR3 protein. The sample has 4,500 to 6,000 distinct CDR3 sequences; over 8% are singletons. Antiretroviral therapy had run roughly three months, about 14 weeks, before follow-up blood collection. All unsorted peripheral T cells were captured because whole blood was used without fractionation. Here the sequenced sample was blood, taken during antiretroviral therapy. The receptors were sampled from an adult with HIV infection.

Sample share makes this clonotype medium-sized. The rearrangement uses TRBV2 and TRBJ2-3; D not certain. Germline V CDR1 and CDR2: SNHLY, FYNNEI. The germline V and J ends were trimmed by 8 bases and 3 bases, with 15 bases remaining between them. The CDR3 consists of 14 residues. The CDR3 loop is CASEWSAVTDTQYF. The CDR3 DNA is TGTGCCAGCGAGTGGTCTGCAGTAACAGATACGCAGTATTTT. Full variable domain (remainder filled in from reference TRBV2 and TRBJ2-3): EPEVTQTPSHQVTQMGQEVILRCVPISNHLYFYWYRQILGQKVEFLVSFYNNEISEKSEIFDDQFSVERPDGSNFTLKIRSTKLEDSAMYFCASEWSAVTDTQYFGPGTRLTVL.

This clonotype showed up many times. V gene TRBV6-4 combines with J gene TRBJ2-7, with TRBD1 identical over 7 bases. There are 14 residues in the CDR3. Germline V gene lookup returns CDR1 MRHNA and CDR2 SNTAGT. V shed 3 bases, J shed 4 bases, and the junction held 6 bases outside the gene matches. CDR3 region: CASSEETGMYEQYF. The CDR3 DNA is TGTGCCAGCAGTGAAGAGACAGGGATGTACGAGCAGTACTTC.

Many counts were recorded for this clonotype. The rearrangement uses TRBV19 and TRBJ2-1, with unresolved D. Per the germline V gene, CDR1 is LNHDA and CDR2 is SQIVND (reference sequence). V was clipped by 5 bases and J by 8 bases, with 10 bases between them. The CDR3 length is 12 residues. This chain's CDR3 is CASSYLSDEQFF. The CDR3 DNA follows: TGTGCCAGTAGTTACCTATCGGATGAGCAGTTCTTC.

This clonotype appeared a few times. The rearrangement uses TRBV5-4 and TRBJ1-1; weak D call: TRBD1 (5 bases). Germline V gene sequence: CDR1 SGHNT, CDR2 YYREEE (reference sequence). Trimming took 0 bases from V and 0 from J, leaving 9 bases between them. The length of the CDR3 is 15 residues. CDR3 DNA sequence: TGTGCCAGCAGCTTGGGTACGGGGCTGAACACTGAAGCTTTCTTT. Residues: CASSLGTGLNTEAFF.

This clonotype was recorded at least ten times. This chain links TRBV5-1 with TRBJ2-7, with TRBD2 identical over 7 bases. Losses at the gene ends were 1 base for V and 2 bases for J; bases not matched to a gene: 6. Germline V gene lookup returns CDR1 SGHRS and CDR2 YFSETQ. The CDR3 runs to 15 residues. The CDR3 protein is CASSLYAGDPYEQYF. The CDR3 bases are TGCGCCAGCAGCTTGTACGCGGGAGATCCCTACGAGCAGTACTTC.

Judged by abundance, this clonotype is medium-sized. This rearrangement joins TRBV6-5 to TRBJ1-4; no reliable D call. Germline-derived CDR1 and CDR2 are MNHEY and SVGAGI. The V and J ends lost 6 bases and 7 bases respectively, with 15 bases between them. The CDR3 totals 14 residues. The DNA of the CDR3 is TGTGCCAGCAGGAAAGAGAAGCAGTCTGAAAAACTGTTTTTT. Encoded protein: CASRKEKQSEKLFF.

This clonotype was seen ten or more times. CDR3 sequence (DNA): TGTGCCAGCAGTTTAAAAGGGTACGAGCAGTACTTC. This translates into CASSLKGYEQYF. V and J are TRBV28 and TRBJ2-7; no clear D. CDR3 length: 12 residues. Germline V gene lookup returns CDR1 MDHEN and CDR2 SYDVKM. V shed 2 bases and J shed 4 bases, with 6 bases lying between them.

This clonotype was seen repeatedly, ten times or more. The V call is TRBV24-1, the J call TRBJ2-1; 11 bases map to TRBD2. The V and J ends lost 6 bases and 8 bases, in that order; junction bases with no gene match: 5. Germline V gives CDR1 KGHDR, CDR2 SFDVKD. The CDR3 contains 14 residues. CDR3 DNA: TGTGCCACCAGTATAGCGGGGGGGCCCTATGAGCAGTTCTTC. Residues: CATSIAGGPYEQFF.

The chain employs TRBV20-1 and TRBJ2-3; 11 nucleotides match TRBD2. CDR3 size: 14 residues. Germline V gives CDR1 DFQATT, CDR2 SNEGSKA (reference sequence). V gave up 3 bases and J gave up 8 bases; unmatched junction bases: 7. CDR3 sequence: CSASPSGRSGTQYF. The CDR3 bases are TGCAGTGCTAGCCCTAGCGGGAGGTCCGGTACGCAGTATTTT.

Sample share makes this clonotype medium-sized (0.01 to 0.1%). V usage is TRBV7-2 and J usage is TRBJ2-7, with a weak D call TRBD1 (7 bases). V gave up 4 bases and J gave up 3 bases, with 13 bases separating them. Germline V gene sequence: CDR1 SGHTA, CDR2 FQGNSA. The CDR3 runs to 14 residues. CDR3 in DNA: TGTGCCAGCAGCTCTAGACAGGGAGGCTACGAGCAGTACTTC. It is translated as CASSSRQGGYEQYF.

In its sample, this clonotype was seen many times. V is TRBV2 and J is TRBJ1-6, with TRBD1 matching 7 bases. This CDR3 has 12 amino acids. Per germline, CDR1 SNHLY and CDR2 FYNNEI. V dropped 8 bases and J dropped 7; count of bases not matched to a gene: 2. CDR3 coding DNA: TGTGCCAGCCAGGGGGACAATTCACCCCTCCACTTT. The encoded protein is CASQGDNSPLHF.

In its sample, this clonotype is medium-sized. V and J are TRBV7-8 and TRBJ2-5; TRBD2 matches at 7 bases. CDR3 length equals 14 residues. The V gene end was trimmed by 6 bases and the J gene end by 3 bases; junction bases not matched to a gene: 7. CDR1 is SGHVS, CDR2 FQNEAQ, per germline. CDR3 sequence reads: CASSRGRGKETQYF. In DNA form, the CDR3 reads TGTGCCAGCAGTAGAGGGAGGGGAAAAGAGACCCAGTACTTC.

This clonotype is termed medium-sized. The chain uses TRBV5-1 and TRBJ2-7; tentatively, D is TRBD1 or TRBD2 (5 bases each). Germline CDR1 reads SGHRS; CDR2 reads YFSETQ. With 4 bases removed from V and 5 bases from J, the gap between germline ends came to 16 bases. The CDR3 runs to 14 residues. The CDR3 DNA sequence: TGCGCCAGCAGCCCTAGAGGGGCGGTCGACGAGCAGTACTTC. This sequence encodes CASSPRGAVDEQYF.

By proportion, this clonotype is medium-sized. The CDR3: CASSSTSGGYSYNEQFF. The CDR3 DNA is TGTGCCAGCAGCTCGACTAGCGGGGGGTACTCCTACAATGAGCAGTTCTTC. The gene calls are TRBV7-2 and TRBJ2-1; 13 bases are a match to TRBD2. CDR1 and CDR2 (germline): SGHTA, FQGNSA. The junction had 3 bases not matched to a gene; V was cut back by 4 bases and J by 0 bases. The CDR3 covers 17 residues.

Ten or more counts support this clonotype. The genes are TRBV5-1 and TRBJ2-2; 7 bases fit TRBD1. This CDR3 has 15 amino acids. V lost 4 bases to trimming and J lost 7 bases; unmatched junction nucleotides: 10. From germline, CDR1 is SGHRS and CDR2 YFSETQ. CDR3 in DNA: TGCGCCAGCAGCCCCCAAGGCCGGGACAGCGGGGAGCTGTTTTTT. This gives the protein CASSPQGRDSGELFF.

By its share, this clonotype is medium-sized. The chain recombines TRBV9 with TRBJ2-3; D not resolved. The CDR3 consists of 15 residues. CDR1 is SGDLS, CDR2 YYNGEE, per germline. Trimming removed 0 bases from V and 1 base from J, with 9 bases in between. CDR3: CASSVGSAGTDTQYF. The CDR3, as DNA: TGTGCCAGCAGCGTAGGGAGCGCGGGCACAGATACGCAGTATTTT.

The chain recombines TRBV6-6 with TRBJ1-5; 8 nucleotides match TRBD1. Germline V CDR1 and CDR2: MNHNY, SVGAGI (reference sequence). There are 15 residues in the CDR3. Germline trimming cut 10 bases from V and 3 bases from J; bases unmatched to any gene: 11. CDR3: CATRGQGSFNQPQHF. The DNA for the CDR3 is TGTGCCACCCGCGGACAGGGCTCCTTCAATCAGCCCCAGCATTTT.

This clonotype has more than one count but fewer than ten. The V gene is TRBV2, the J gene TRBJ2-3; D is ambiguous. V lost 2 bases, J lost 5 bases, and 8 bases lay in between. Germline CDR1 is SNHLY and CDR2 is FYNNEI. This CDR3 is built from 13 residues. The CDR3 protein is CASSERLGDTQYF. CDR3 in DNA: TGTGCCAGCAGTGAACGTCTGGGAGATACGCAGTATTTT.

This clonotype was seen many times. CDR3 DNA sequence: TGTGCCAGCAGTTACTCGAGAGGGCCCGGCCGCTCTGGAAACACCATATATTTT. Protein sequence: CASSYSRGPGRSGNTIYF. The chain has TRBV6-6 and TRBJ1-3; no reliable D call. The CDR3 length is 18 residues. V was cut by 0 bases and J by 0 bases, with 15 bases left in between. Germline loops: CDR1 MNHNY, CDR2 SVGAGI (reference sequence).

There are many counts of this clonotype. The chain has TRBV5-1 and TRBJ2-1, with D hard to call. With 0 bases removed from V and 0 bases from J, the gap between germline ends came to 7 bases. Germline V CDR1 and CDR2: SGHRS, YFSETQ. The CDR3 has 15 residues. CDR3 bases: TGCGCCAGCAGCTTGGGGGCAGCCTCCTACAATGAGCAGTTCTTC. It codes for CASSLGAASYNEQFF.

The J gene is TRBJ2-1, the V gene TRBV7-2, with D possibly matching TRBD2 (5 bases). This CDR3 region has 13 residues. Germline CDR1 reads SGHTA; CDR2 reads FQGNSA. Trimming shortened V by 5 bases and J by 4 bases, and 9 bases separated the two germline ends. DNA of the CDR3: TGTGCCAGCAGCCCGCGGACTTACAATGAGCAGTTCTTC. Translation: CASSPRTYNEQFF.

This clonotype was seen repeatedly, ten times or more. The chain has TRBV28 and TRBJ2-3; D uncertain. V was clipped by 4 bases and J by 8 bases, with 10 bases between them. Germline V gene data show CDR1 as MDHEN and CDR2 as SYDVKM. This CDR3 region has 12 residues. CDR3 loop: CASSSPSGTQYF. The DNA of the CDR3 is TGTGCCAGCAGTTCTCCCTCGGGTACGCAGTATTTT.

This clonotype was seen ten or more times. One end of the junction does not line up with germline, which may come from a read error. This chain links TRBV27 with TRBJ1-1; D gene uncertain. From germline, CDR1 is MNHEY and CDR2 SMNVEV (reference sequence). CDR3 size: 13 residues. CDR3 loop: CASSLGLKTEAFF. The DNA for the CDR3 is TGTGCCAGCAGTCTGGGATTGAAGACTGAAGCTTTCTTT.

This clonotype counts as medium-sized (0.01 to 0.1%). This chain connects TRBV7-9 to TRBJ2-1; 14 bases map to TRBD2. The CDR3 spans 18 residues. The V and J ends lost 5 bases and 3 bases, in that order; junction bases with no gene match: 9. CDR1 is SEHNR, CDR2 FQNEAQ, per germline (reference sequence). The CDR3 DNA reads as TGTGCCAGCAGCGCCGGGACTAGCGGGGGTTCCATCTACAATGAGCAGTTCTTC. Translating gives CASSAGTSGGSIYNEQFF.

This clonotype is large in the sample. The chain links TRBV4-3 to TRBJ2-1, with 8 bases identical to TRBD2. The junction had 8 bases not matched to a gene; V was cut back by 0 bases and J by 7 bases. This CDR3 has 16 residues. Germline V gene data show CDR1 as LGHNA and CDR2 as YSLEER. CDR3 loop: CASSQDKLAVMNEQFF. DNA for the CDR3: TGCGCCAGCAGCCAAGATAAACTAGCGGTTATGAATGAGCAGTTCTTC.

CDR3 residues: CAWIDRGSGYTF. Here the CDR3 DNA reads TGTGCCTGGATCGACAGGGGAAGTGGCTACACCTTC. The rearrangement joins TRBV30 to TRBJ1-2, with 8 bases identical to TRBD1. CDR3 length: 12 residues. The germline gives CDR1 GTSNPN, CDR2 SVGIG (reference sequence). The trim removed 4 bases at V and 7 bases at J, leaving 5 bases unmatched.

This clonotype was detected ten times or more. The chain combines TRBV6-5 with TRBJ1-5; the D is unclear. This CDR3 comprises 15 residues. Trimming removed 6 bases at V and 5 bases at J, with 17 bases between. CDR1 and CDR2 from the germline V gene are MNHEY and SVGAGI. CDR3 bases: TGTGCCAGCAGCTATTTCCCAGGTCCCGATCAGCCCCAGCATTTT. This sequence encodes CASSYFPGPDQPQHF.

This clonotype was observed at least ten times. J is TRBJ2-3 and V is TRBV11-2; D not certain. The V gene lost 5 bases and the J gene lost 2 bases, with 8 bases spanning the gap. Per germline, CDR1 SGHAT and CDR2 FQNNGV. This CDR3 contains 13 residues. This CDR3 is CASSPAPTDTQYF. CDR3 sequence (DNA): TGTGCCAGCAGCCCGGCTCCCACAGATACGCAGTATTTT.

This clonotype is classed as medium-sized (0.01 to 0.1%). The gene calls are TRBV5-1 and TRBJ2-5; D is unclear. The CDR3 has 12 residues. Trimming cost V 0 bases and J 8 bases, with 8 bases left between them. Germline V gives CDR1 SGHRS, CDR2 YFSETQ. The CDR3, as DNA: TGCGCCAGCAGCTTGGAACCAGAAACCCAGTACTTC. This translates into CASSLEPETQYF.

The CDR3 DNA sequence: TGTGCCAGCAGCTTAAGGTCCGGGACTAGCGGGACAAAGCAGTTCTTC. This sequence encodes CASSLRSGTSGTKQFF. The chain is built from TRBV7-2 and TRBJ2-1, with 13 bases fitting TRBD2. Germline V gene data show CDR1 as SGHTA and CDR2 as FQGNSA. The V segment lost 2 bases and the J segment 11 bases; nucleotides outside the gene matches: 9. The length of the CDR3 is 16 residues.